This T cell receptor (beta chain) was recorded in a study of blood T cell repertoires in COVID-19. Study as a whole: The United States, Italy and Spain provided the acute and convalescent COVID-19 samples. Sources were T cells, B-cell-depleted T cells, or PBMCs; the material itself was cDNA or gDNA.

Only one count was recorded for this clone. The CDR3 runs 13 residues. Per germline, CDR1 SGHNT and CDR2 YENEEA. J was trimmed by 6 bases and V by 7 bases; bases with no gene match: 8. The table came from immunoSEQ multiplex PCR; TCRdb's copy has only in-frame clones and leaves some out. Found here are roughly 300,000 clones, over 75% of them singletons; the top ten hold 3.5% to 4.5%. The sequenced sample was PBMCs or T cells enriched from blood (not recorded which). The V gene is TRBV11-3, the J gene TRBJ2-7, with 8 bases aligning to TRBD1. The receptor was derived from a man aged 25-40 years who had recovered from COVID-19. CDR3: CASKDRAGVEQYF. The CDR3 DNA reads as TGTGCCAGCAAGGACAGGGCGGGCGTCGAGCAGTACTTC.